Listed below are T cell receptor beta chains from one sample, sequenced in a study of T cell responses to AZD1222 COVID-19 vaccine. Sequencing was performed with immunoSEQ multiplex PCR; in TCRdb, only in-frame clones are kept and a portion is missing. This sample carries 85,000 to 100,000 clones, 85% to 90% of them seen once, and the ten largest clones take roughly 4.9%. The sequencing here drew on peripheral blood, taken 28 days after the second AZD1222 dose. The receptor source for this set is an adult who received the AZD1222 COVID-19 vaccine. Each CDR3 is given with its conserved first and last residue. D genes are given only for firm matches. Expanded clones get a size class; other rows say once, few or many, or leave the size out.

>NA|TRBV6-8|TRBD1|TRBJ1-1
CASGGDRGWTEAFF
TGTGCCAGCGGAGGGGACAGGGGGTGGACTGAAGCTTTCTTT
>NA|TRBV10-3|NA|TRBJ2-3
CAISDVSRDTQYF
TGTGCCATCAGTGATGTATCCAGAGATACGCAGTATTTT
>NA|TRBV5-1|TRBD1|TRBJ1-5
CASSLGGGEGQPQHF
TGCGCCAGCAGCTTGGGAGGGGGCGAGGGTCAGCCCCAGCATTTT
>medium-sized|TRBV5-5|NA|TRBJ1-1
CASSLVGTEAFF
TGTGCCAGCAGCTTGGTGGGGACTGAAGCTTTCTTT
>NA|TRBV6-5|NA|TRBJ1-2
CASSLVGAEINTF
TGTGCCAGCAGCCTTGTCGGGGCAGAGATCAACACCTTC
>NA|TRBV6-5|NA|TRBJ1-2
CASSVQGYGYTF
TGTGCCAGCAGCGTACAGGGCTATGGCTACACCTTC
>once|TRBV5-5|NA|TRBJ1-3
CASSLSPLTTLSGNTIYF
TGTGCCAGCAGCTTGTCGCCACTAACTACCCTCTCTGGAAACACCATATATTTT
>NA|TRBV18|NA|TRBJ2-7
CASSPPEVHSYEQYF
TGTGCCAGCTCACCACCGGAAGTCCACTCCTACGAGCAGTACTTC
>NA|TRBV20-1|NA|TRBJ2-1
CSASGGASYNEQFF
TGCAGTGCTAGTGGGGGGGCCTCCTACAATGAGCAGTTCTTC
>once|TRBV2|NA|TRBJ1-2
CASSPRQGGYTF
TGTGCCAGCAGCCCTCGGCAGGGTGGCTACACCTTC
>once|TRBV3-1/TRBV3-2|TRBD2|TRBJ2-2
CASSQPGLAGFTGELFF
TGTGCCAGCAGCCAACCCGGACTAGCGGGGTTCACCGGGGAGCTGTTTTTT
>NA|TRBV5-1|TRBD1|TRBJ1-1
CASSPGQGAVTEAFF
TGCGCCAGCAGCCCAGGACAGGGGGCGGTCACTGAAGCTTTCTTT
>NA|TRBV5-1|NA|TRBJ1-6
CASSRDGRSDSPLHF
TGCGCCAGCAGCCGGGACGGGCGTTCGGATTCACCCCTCCACTTT
>once|TRBV5-8|NA|TRBJ2-1
CASSLYAEQFF
TGTGCCAGCAGCTTGTATGCTGAGCAGTTCTTC
>NA|TRBV2|NA|TRBJ1-5
CASSEALYSGDAQPQHF
TGTGCCAGCAGTGAAGCGCTTTATTCAGGGGATGCTCAGCCCCAGCATTTT
>NA|TRBV5-1|TRBD2|TRBJ2-3
CASSFRGGLSDTQYF
TGCGCCAGCAGCTTCCGGGGGGGACTGTCAGATACGCAGTATTTT
>NA|TRBV5-6|NA|TRBJ1-2
CASSSYGYGYTF
TGTGCCAGCAGTTCTTACGGCTATGGCTACACCTTC
>NA|TRBV18|TRBD1|TRBJ1-1
CASSPQDRIAEAFF
TGTGCCAGCTCACCCCAGGACAGGATAGCTGAAGCTTTCTTT
>NA|TRBV6-1|NA|TRBJ1-2
CASSEGAGASNYGYTF
TGTGCCAGCAGTGAAGGGGCAGGGGCGTCTAACTATGGCTACACCTTC
>NA|TRBV4-1|NA|TRBJ1-1
CASSYYTGVEAFF
TGCGCCAGCAGCTACTACACGGGGGTAGAAGCTTTCTTT
>NA|TRBV6-5|TRBD1|TRBJ2-5
CASRDRGLETQYF
TGTGCCAGCCGCGACAGGGGGCTAGAGACCCAGTACTTC
>NA|TRBV5-5|NA|TRBJ2-7
CASSLGVYEQYF
TGTGCCAGCAGCTTGGGGGTCTACGAGCAGTACTTC
>NA|TRBV18|NA|TRBJ2-7
CASSLGASYEQYF
TGTGCCAGCTCCCTGGGAGCCTCCTACGAGCAGTACTTC
>once|TRBV3-1/TRBV3-2|NA|TRBJ2-3
CASSPTRTERTDTQYF
TGTGCCAGCAGCCCCACCCGGACAGAACGCACAGATACGCAGTATTTT
>NA|TRBV6-5|TRBD1|TRBJ2-2
CASSYDRGLTGELFF
TGTGCCAGCAGTTATGACAGGGGGCTTACCGGGGAGCTGTTTTTT
>NA|TRBV6-2/TRBV6-3|NA|TRBJ2-3
CASSYLQRTDTQYF
TGTGCCAGCAGTTACCTACAGCGCACAGATACGCAGTATTTT
>NA|TRBV27|NA|TRBJ2-2
CASRGFTGELFF
TGTGCCAGTCGGGGATTCACCGGGGAGCTGTTTTTT
>NA|TRBV15|NA|TRBJ1-2
CATSRASGTPDGYTF
TGTGCCACCAGCAGAGCCTCCGGGACTCCAGATGGCTACACCTTC
>once|TRBV19|NA|TRBJ1-1
CASSMGIMNTEAFF
TGTGCCAGTAGTATGGGTATCATGAACACTGAAGCTTTCTTT
>few|TRBV4-1|NA|TRBJ1-1
CASSQGSPTEAFF
TGCGCCAGCAGCCAAGGCAGTCCCACTGAAGCTTTCTTT
>once|TRBV6-5|NA|TRBJ1-5
CASSPTITQPQHF
TGTGCCAGCAGCCCGACAATTACTCAGCCCCAGCATTTT
>NA|TRBV12-3/TRBV12-4|NA|TRBJ1-2
CASSWGQGYGYTF
TGTGCCAGCAGTTGGGGGCAGGGCTATGGCTACACCTTC
>NA|TRBV10-3|NA|TRBJ2-5
CAIRGRLQETQYF
TGTGCCATCAGGGGACGTCTTCAAGAGACCCAGTACTTC
>NA|TRBV5-6|NA|TRBJ1-5
CASSLKNRANQPQHF
TGTGCCAGCAGCTTGAAGAACAGGGCAAATCAGCCCCAGCATTTT
>NA|TRBV3-1/TRBV3-2|NA|TRBJ2-2
CASRQGGVNTGELFF
TGTGCCAGCAGGCAGGGCGGAGTGAACACCGGGGAGCTGTTTTTT
>NA|TRBV11-2|NA|TRBJ2-5
CASSLDQVETQYF
TGTGCCAGCAGCTTAGATCAGGTAGAGACCCAGTACTTC
>NA|TRBV5-1|NA|TRBJ1-2
CASSPDSDSYGYTF
TGCGCCAGCAGCCCGGATTCGGACAGCTATGGCTACACCTTC
>NA|TRBV19|NA|TRBJ1-2
CASSQTANQNGYTF
TGTGCCAGTAGCCAGACCGCTAACCAGAATGGCTACACCTTC
>NA|TRBV6-5|NA|TRBJ1-5
CASRDYIGLQPQHF
TGTGCCAGCAGGGACTACATCGGGCTTCAGCCCCAGCATTTT
>NA|TRBV6-1|NA|TRBJ2-7
CASSEAGGGRSLPGEQYF
TGTGCCAGCAGTGAAGCGGGGGGTGGCAGGTCACTGCCGGGAGAGCAGTACTTC
>NA|TRBV4-2|NA|TRBJ1-5
CASSLYRGRQPQHF
TGTGCCAGCAGCCTATATCGTGGGCGCCAGCCCCAGCATTTT
>NA|TRBV30|NA|TRBJ2-3
CAWSSVGGRRDTQYF
TGTGCCTGGAGTAGTGTGGGCGGGCGTAGAGATACGCAGTATTTT
>NA|TRBV5-5|NA|TRBJ1-4
CASSLAVMTTTNEKLFF
TGTGCCAGCAGCTTGGCCGTTATGACAACAACTAATGAAAAACTGTTTTTT
>NA|TRBV10-2|NA|TRBJ1-1
CASSDSARAKYEAFF
TGCGCCAGCAGTGACTCCGCCCGCGCGAAGTATGAAGCTTTCTTT
>NA|TRBV4-2|NA|TRBJ2-1
CASSQGGHNNEQFF
TGTGCCAGCAGCCAAGGGGGGCACAACAATGAGCAGTTCTTC
>NA|TRBV7-6|TRBD1|TRBJ2-3
CASSPSGQALSDTQYF
TGTGCCAGCAGCCCATCGGGACAGGCCTTGAGCGATACGCAGTATTTT
>NA|TRBV18|TRBD1|TRBJ2-2
CASSPEGATGELFF
TGTGCCAGCTCACCAGAGGGGGCAACCGGGGAGCTGTTTTTT
>NA|TRBV30|TRBD2|TRBJ2-7
CAWSELAGNEQYF
TGTGCCTGGAGTGAACTAGCGGGGAACGAGCAGTACTTC